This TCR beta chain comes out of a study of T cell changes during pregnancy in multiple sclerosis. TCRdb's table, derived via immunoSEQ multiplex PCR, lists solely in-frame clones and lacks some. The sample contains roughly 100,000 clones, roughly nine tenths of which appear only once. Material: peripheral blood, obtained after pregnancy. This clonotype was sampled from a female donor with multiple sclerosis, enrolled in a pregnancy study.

The CDR3 nucleotides are TGTGCCAGCAGCGACGGGACAGCTAGCACAGATACGCAGTATTTT. Its protein is CASSDGTASTDTQYF. The chain is built from TRBV9 and TRBJ2-3, with TRBD1 identical over 7 bases. V was pared by 3 bases and J by 0 bases, with 4 bases of the junction left unmatched. This CDR3 has 15 residues. Germline V gene data show CDR1 as SGDLS and CDR2 as YYNGEE. The whole variable domain, filled in from reference TRBV9 and TRBJ2-3, reads DSGVTQTPKHLITATGQRVTLRCSPRSGDLSVYWYQQSLDQGLQFLIQYYNGEERAKGNILERFSAQQFPDLHSELNLSSLELGDSALYFCASSDGTASTDTQYFGPGTRLTVL.